This T cell receptor beta chain was found in a study of CD8+ T cells in alopecia areata. Broader study findings: It was less clear whether patients shared TCRs than it was in mice, possibly because of HLA. Scalp sequencing captures resident alphabeta T cells of normal skin too. Higher clonality and more expanded CD8+ clones appeared in lesional than normal scalp.

Sequencing templates came from extracted RNA that was reverse transcribed into cDNA. Generated by immunoSEQ multiplex PCR, the TCRdb table keeps only in-frame clones and is missing some. The table lists 170,000 or so clones, around 50% of them singletons, with about 14% in the top ten. Both CD4+ and CD8+ T cells were separated by sorting PBMCs. Concerning this clone itself: Its antigen is still unknown.

Germline lookup yields CDR1 SQVTM and CDR2 ANQGSEA. The CDR3 covers 11 residues. Trimming took 6 bases from V and 6 from J, leaving 10 bases between them. The chain carries TRBV29-1 and TRBJ2-3; D is unresolved. This TCR was recovered from a human donor with alopecia areata. Source: CD4+ T cells sorted from blood, taken at week 0. CDR3 in DNA: TGCAGCGTGAACCAAGGGGATACGCAGTATTTT. Translated: CSVNQGDTQYF.